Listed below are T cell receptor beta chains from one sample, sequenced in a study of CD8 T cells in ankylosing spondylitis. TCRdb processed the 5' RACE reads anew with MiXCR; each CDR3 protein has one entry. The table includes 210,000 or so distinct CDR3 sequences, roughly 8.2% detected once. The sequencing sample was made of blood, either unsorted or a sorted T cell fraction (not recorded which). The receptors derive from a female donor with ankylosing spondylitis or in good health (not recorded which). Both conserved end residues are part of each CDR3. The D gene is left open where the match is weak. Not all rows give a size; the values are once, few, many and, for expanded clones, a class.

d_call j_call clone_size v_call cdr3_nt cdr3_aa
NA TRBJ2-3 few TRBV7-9 TGTGCCAGCAGCCCCCTGAACAGGGTGGAGGAATATTTT CASSPLNRVEEYF
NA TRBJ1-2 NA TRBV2 TGTGCCAGCAGCCCCCTTACGATCGGTAGCTATGGCTACACCTTC CASSPLTIGSYGYTF
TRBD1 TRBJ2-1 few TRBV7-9 TGTGCCAGCAGGCGAAAAGAGGGGACAGGGTACAATGAGCAGTTCTTC CASRRKEGTGYNEQFF
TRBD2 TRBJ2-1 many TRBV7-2 TGTGCCAGCAGCTTAGAGGCTAGCGGCTACAATGAGCAGTTCTTC CASSLEASGYNEQFF
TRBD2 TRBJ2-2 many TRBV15 TGTGCCACCAGCAGAGACACGGGAGGGGCCGGGGAGCTGTTTTTT CATSRDTGGAGELFF
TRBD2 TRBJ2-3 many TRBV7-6 TGTGCCAGCAGCATTACAAGCGGGAGAGGCACAGATACGCAGTATTTT CASSITSGRGTDTQYF
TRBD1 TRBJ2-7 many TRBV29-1 TGCAGCGTTGATTCCTTGGGACAGGGGGCGGCCTACGAGCAGTACTTC CSVDSLGQGAAYEQYF
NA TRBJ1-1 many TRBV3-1 TGTGCCAGCAGCCCCATCAGGGACACTGAAGCTTTCTTT CASSPIRDTEAFF
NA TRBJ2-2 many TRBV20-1 TGCAGTGCTAGAGAGAGGAGGAGGTTTAGGGAGACCACCGGGGAGCTGTTTTTT CSARERRRFRETTGELFF
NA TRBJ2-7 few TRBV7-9 TGTGCCAGCAGCTTAACGGGAAATTCCTACGAGCAGTACTTC CASSLTGNSYEQYF
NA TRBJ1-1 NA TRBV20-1 TGCAGTGCTAGTCCCCCACCCGGCACTGAAGCTTTCTTT CSASPPPGTEAFF
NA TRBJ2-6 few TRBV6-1 TGTGCCAGCAGCCCGGGGTCAGGGCCTGGGGCCAACGTCCTGACTTTC CASSPGSGPGANVLTF
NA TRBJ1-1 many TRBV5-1 TGCGCCAGCAGCTTGGGTAAAGGAGGCTACACTGAAGCTTTCTTT CASSLGKGGYTEAFF
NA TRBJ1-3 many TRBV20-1 TGCAGTGCTAGAGATTTGGGACCCTTTAACAACATATATTTT CSARDLGPFNNIYF
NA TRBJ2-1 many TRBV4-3 TGCGCCAGCAGCCCGACGACTCGTTCCTACAATGAGCAGTTCTTC CASSPTTRSYNEQFF
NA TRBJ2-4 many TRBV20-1 TGCAGTGCTAGAGTCTTCGGGGGACTAGCCAAAAACATTCAGTACTTC CSARVFGGLAKNIQYF